Given below is one TCR beta chain in context. Its binding antigen is unknown. Within one base of it there is no much larger clone, and no base qualities were kept. Trimming removed 5 bases from V and 3 bases from J; the gene matches leave 8 bases unexplained. From the cysteine up to the phenylalanine, the CDR3 has a length of 15 residues. Only the CDR3 part of the read is kept: 45 bases, read in frame from the first base. The germline V gene specifies SGHVS as CDR1 and FNYEAQ as CDR2. The sample originates from a study of OX40 agonist ivuxolimab in advanced cancers. Study-level background: The costimulatory receptor OX40 (CD134) was targeted by ivuxolimab, a fully human IgG2 agonistic monoclonal antibody. Intravenous ivuxolimab was administered to patients every 2 weeks at six dose levels: 0.01, 0.1, 0.3, 1.5, 3 and 10 mg/kg. Of the approximately 54 patients in dose escalation, around 19 had hepatocellular carcinoma, approximately 15 had melanoma, 9 had renal cell carcinoma and 9 had head and neck cancer. In the dose-escalation cohort, more than 75% of patients were male, and the mean age was roughly 60 years, with a range of 23 to 79. Patients were allowed to have had prior anti-PD-1, anti-PD-L1 or anti-CTLA-4 therapy, and 40% to 45% of the dose-escalation patients had been treated with checkpoint inhibitors. Partial responses occurred in three dose-escalation patients, of whom one had hepatocellular carcinoma and two had cutaneous melanoma. The point of sequencing TCRbeta in the periphery was to test whether ivuxolimab changed TCR sequence diversity and drove clonal T-cell expansion. The paper covers the monotherapy dose-escalation part of the phase I ivuxolimab trial, which included N ≈ 54 patients.

Patients with a history of autoimmune disease or receiving systemic immunosuppression were excluded from the trial. Peripheral blood for TCR sequencing was drawn from every dose cohort at baseline, at cycle 4 day 1 and at cycle 7 day 1. Samples were obtained from an open-label, multicenter, first-in-human phase I dose-escalation trial of ivuxolimab. Adults with locally advanced or metastatic melanoma, renal cell carcinoma, hepatocellular carcinoma or head and neck squamous cell carcinoma were enrolled in the trial. Before TCR sequencing, CD4+ and CD8+ T cells were separately sorted from peripheral blood. The paper's findings and limits, for the study overall: The antigen specificity of the clonally expanded peripheral T cells was not determined. Low levels of normalized T-cell clonal expansion were also seen in some patients who did not respond. In the 0.1-3.0 mg/kg groups, partial responders were among the patients with the lowest normalized peripheral clonal expansion, particularly in CD8+ T cells. After ivuxolimab, expanded clones were on average more numerous among CD8+ T cells than among CD4+ T cells. At doses of 0.1 to 3.0 mg/kg, clonal expansion of both CD4+ and CD8+ blood T cells was observed from baseline to week 6.

To sequence the TCRbeta CDR3 region, genomic DNA was isolated from the sorted cells. The immunoSEQ Assay was used to sequence the TCRbeta CDR3 regions. TCRdb obtained this table from immuneACCESS and retained in-frame rearrangements with V and J assigned. These tables miss some clones; where compared with another copy, unresolved V genes account for less than half of the shortfall, and the remainder is unexplained. The sample table holds tens of thousands of clones, of which roughly 80% were seen once. The biggest ten clones account for under 3.5% of the sample. The rearrangement joined TRBV7-6 to TRBJ2-7; TRBD1 matches 9 bases in the middle. The sequence came from an adult with an advanced solid tumor such as melanoma, head and neck, liver or kidney cancer. The sequences come from CD4+ or CD8+ T cells sorted from blood, collected in a trial of the OX40 agonist ivuxolimab. Here the CDR3 is given as CASSPRTGDRYEQYF. The DNA sequence is given as TGTGCCAGCAGCCCCCGGACAGGGGACCGCTACGAGCAGTACTTC.